A single sample gave rise to the 9 T cell receptor beta chains below, sequenced in a study of tumor-infiltrating lymphocytes in primary liver carcinoma. They got blood RNA out of unsorted whole blood and also pulled out germline DNA. From approximately 0.5 ug of total RNA, TCR beta-specific cDNA was reverse-transcribed using a constant-region primer. Modified slightly, ARM-PCR produced TCR beta libraries over three nested multiplex PCR rounds. A C-beta reverse primer and TRBV1-TRBV30 forward primers served in each of the first two PCR rounds, at approximately 10 cycles apiece. TCRdb ran MiXCR on the multiplex PCR reads and lists one entry per CDR3 protein. The sample shows about 310,000 distinct CDR3 sequences, more than 55% of them seen only once. Source material: peripheral blood. These receptors all stem from a middle-aged man with primary liver carcinoma and hepatitis B virus infection.

As for this clonotype: A much larger clone differs by one base, so this may be a read error. The chain is built from TRBV5-4 and TRBJ2-3; possibly TRBD2 for D (6 bases). CDR3 size: 14 residues. CDR1 SGHNT and CDR2 YYREEE come from the germline V gene (reference sequence). Trimming took 9 bases from V and 2 from J, leaving 16 bases between them. CDR3 protein: CANRRRENTDTQYF. The CDR3 DNA reads as TGTGCCAACAGGAGACGGGAGAACACAGATACGCAGTATTTT. The whole variable domain, remainder taken from reference TRBV5-4 and TRBJ2-3, is ETGVTQSPTHLIKTRGQQVTLRCSSQSGHNTVSWYQQALGQGPQFIFQYYREEENGRGNFPPRFSGLQFPNYSSELNVNALELDDSALYLCANRRRENTDTQYFGPGTRLTVL.

The sample holds one count of this clonotype. Given a much more abundant clone one base away, this may be a read error. V gene TRBV6-5 combines with J gene TRBJ2-6; no definite D call. This CDR3 contains 15 residues. The germline V and J ends were trimmed by 0 bases and 4 bases, with 7 bases remaining between them. Germline V gene lookup returns CDR1 MNHEY and CDR2 SVGAGI. CDR3 DNA sequence: TGTGCCAGCAGTTACTCGTCTCTGGGGGCCAACGTCCTGACTTTC. This codes for CASSYSSLGANVLTF.

In regard to this clonotype: This sequence may be a read error, since a much larger clone differs from it by one base. The V gene is TRBV5-4, the J gene TRBJ2-3; no clear D. This CDR3 has 15 amino acids. Germline CDR1 is SGHNT and CDR2 is YYREEE (reference sequence). CDR3 bases: TGTACCAGCAGGTTAATGTCCGGACCCACAGATACGCAGTATTTT. It translates to CTSRLMSGPTDTQYF.

The chain is built from TRBV6-5 and TRBJ1-6; 7 bases are a match to TRBD1. Germline CDR1 and CDR2: MNHEY and SVGAGI. V shed 2 bases, J shed 5 bases, and the junction held 15 bases outside the gene matches. The CDR3 runs 19 residues. The CDR3 is CASSYAAGTLQGNNSPLHF. The CDR3 DNA reads as TGTGCCAGCAGTTACGCCGCGGGTACCCTACAGGGGAATAATTCACCCCTCCACTTT.

Only a few counts were recorded for this clonotype. A read error may be the cause here, since a much bigger clone is one base away. This chain uses TRBV28 with TRBJ2-7; D possibly corresponds to TRBD1 (6 bases). Germline CDR1 reads MDHEN; CDR2 reads SYDVKM. The CDR3 runs to 14 residues. CDR3 protein: CTSSPRQEYYEQYF. Here the CDR3 DNA reads TGTACCAGCAGTCCTCGACAGGAGTACTACGAGCAGTACTTC.

For this clonotype: The junction departs from the called germline gene at one end, perhaps through a read error. The V and J genes are TRBV6-2 or TRBV6-3 and TRBJ2-7; tentative D call: TRBD2 (6 bases). The CDR3 loop spans 15 amino acids. The germline CDR1 and CDR2 sequences are MNHEY and SVGEGT. The CDR3: CAGSERECLRNEQYF. The CDR3 DNA sequence: TGTGCCGGCAGTGAACGGGAGTGCCTCAGGAACGAGCAGTACTTC.

Points on this clonotype: This could be a read error, since a much larger clone is one nucleotide away. Likely a read error: the CDR3 ends without its conserved phenylalanine or tryptophan. The chain recombines TRBV6-2 or TRBV6-3 with TRBJ2-5, with TRBD2 matching over 8 bases. Germline trimming cut 5 bases from V and 5 bases from J; bases unmatched to any gene: 7. Germline V gives CDR1 MNHEY, CDR2 SVGEGT. The CDR3 runs to 14 residues. The CDR3: CASSTEAGVETQYL. The CDR3 DNA reads as TGTGCCAGCAGTACCGAAGCGGGAGTTGAGACCCAGTACCTC.

Of note for this clonotype: One junction end disagrees with the germline gene, perhaps due to a read error. V usage is TRBV7-9 and J usage is TRBJ2-2; tentative D call: TRBD1 (5 bases). Germline CDR1 reads SEHNR; CDR2 reads FQNEAQ (reference sequence). The CDR3 totals 13 residues. The CDR3 loop reads CASGLPGSGELFF. The DNA of the CDR3 is TGTGCCAGCGGCTTACCAGGGTCCGGGGAGCTGTTTTTT.

The table lists this clonotype with a count of one. Given a much more abundant clone one base away, this may be a read error. The V and J genes are TRBV7-8 and TRBJ2-3, with D uncertain. From germline, CDR1 is SGHVS and CDR2 FQNEAQ. This CDR3 region has 11 residues. CDR3: CASSPADTRYF. The CDR3 DNA sequence: TGTGCCAGCAGCCCCGCGGATACGCGGTATTTT. Based on the CDR3 plus reference TRBV7-8 and TRBJ2-3, the full variable domain is GAGVSQSPRYKVAKRGQDVALRCDPISGHVSLFWYQQALGQGPEFLTYFQNEAQLDKSGLPSDRFFAERPEGSVSTLKIQRTQQEDSAVYLCASSPADTRYFGPGTRLTVL.